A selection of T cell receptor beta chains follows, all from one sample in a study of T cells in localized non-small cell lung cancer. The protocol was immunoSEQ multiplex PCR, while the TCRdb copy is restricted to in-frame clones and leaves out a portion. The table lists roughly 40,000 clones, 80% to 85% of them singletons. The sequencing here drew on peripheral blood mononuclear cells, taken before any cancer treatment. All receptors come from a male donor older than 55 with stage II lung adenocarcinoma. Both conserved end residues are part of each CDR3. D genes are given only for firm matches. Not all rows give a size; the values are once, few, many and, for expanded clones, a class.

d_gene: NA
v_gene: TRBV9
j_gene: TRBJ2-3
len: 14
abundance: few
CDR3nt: TGTGCCAGCAGCGTAGAAGGGGTCACAGATACGCAGTATTTT
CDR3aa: CASSVEGVTDTQYF

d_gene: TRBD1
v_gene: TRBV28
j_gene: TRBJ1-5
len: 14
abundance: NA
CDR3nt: TGTGCCAGCAGTGGATGGACAGGGGCTCAGCCCCAGCATTTT
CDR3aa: CASSGWTGAQPQHF

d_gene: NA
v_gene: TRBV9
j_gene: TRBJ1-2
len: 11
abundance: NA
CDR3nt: TGTGCCAGCAGCGCGGGCTATGGCTACACCTTC
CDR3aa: CASSAGYGYTF

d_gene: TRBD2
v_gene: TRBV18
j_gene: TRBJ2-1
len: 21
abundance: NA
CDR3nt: TGTGCCAGCTCACCAAGGGGCATTACTAGCGGGAGGGCCGGGTCCTACAATGAGCAGTTCTTC
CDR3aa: CASSPRGITSGRAGSYNEQFF

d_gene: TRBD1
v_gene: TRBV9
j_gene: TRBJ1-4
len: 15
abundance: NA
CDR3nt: TGTGCCAGCAGCTCTCAGGGGGCAACTAATGAAAAACTGTTTTTT
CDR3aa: CASSSQGATNEKLFF

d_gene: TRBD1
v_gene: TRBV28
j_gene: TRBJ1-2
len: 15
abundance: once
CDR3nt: TGTGCCAGCAGTGTACCGGGACAGGGAAACTATGGCTACACCTTC
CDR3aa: CASSVPGQGNYGYTF

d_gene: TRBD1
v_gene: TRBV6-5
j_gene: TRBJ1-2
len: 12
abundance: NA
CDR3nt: TGTGCCAGCAGGCCGACAGGGCGCGGCTACACCTTC
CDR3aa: CASRPTGRGYTF

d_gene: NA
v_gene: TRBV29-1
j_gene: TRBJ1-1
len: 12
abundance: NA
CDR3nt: TGCAGCTCCACGTCCTCCAGCAATGAAGCTTTCTTT
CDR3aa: CSSTSSSNEAFF

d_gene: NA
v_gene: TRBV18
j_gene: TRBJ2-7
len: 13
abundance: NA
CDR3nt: TGTGCCAGCTCCCCGATGGGGCAAAACGAGCAGTACTTC
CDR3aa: CASSPMGQNEQYF

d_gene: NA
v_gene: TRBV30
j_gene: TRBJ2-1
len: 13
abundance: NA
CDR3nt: TGTGCCTGGAGTGTTGGGTCAAACAATGAGCAGTTCTTC
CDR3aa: CAWSVGSNNEQFF

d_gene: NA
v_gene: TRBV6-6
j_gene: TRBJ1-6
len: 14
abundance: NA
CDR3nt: TGTGCCAGCAGTCACGGACGGGTAGGATCACCCCTCCACTTT
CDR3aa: CASSHGRVGSPLHF

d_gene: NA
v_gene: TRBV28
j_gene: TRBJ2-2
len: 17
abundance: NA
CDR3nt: TGTGCCAGCAGTTTATCCCCCAGACTCTCGAACACCGGGGAGCTGTTTTTT
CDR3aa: CASSLSPRLSNTGELFF

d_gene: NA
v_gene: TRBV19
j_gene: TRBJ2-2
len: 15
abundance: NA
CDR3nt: TGTGCCAGTAGTATAGATCTAAGGGGTACCGGGGAGCTGTTTTTT
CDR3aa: CASSIDLRGTGELFF

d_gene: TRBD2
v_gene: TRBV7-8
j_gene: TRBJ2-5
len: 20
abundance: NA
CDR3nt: TGTGCCAGCAGCTTAAGGAGGGAGAGGACTAGCGGGAGTATACGAGAGACCCAGTACTTC
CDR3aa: CASSLRRERTSGSIRETQYF

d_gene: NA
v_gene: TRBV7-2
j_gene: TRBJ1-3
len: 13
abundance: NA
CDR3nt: TGTGCCAGCAGCTTTGGCGGACGAAACACCATATATTTT
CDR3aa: CASSFGGRNTIYF

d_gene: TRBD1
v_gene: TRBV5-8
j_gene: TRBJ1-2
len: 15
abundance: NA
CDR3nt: TGTGCCAGCAGCTTCTTGGGGACAGGGACGCGTGGCTACACCTTC
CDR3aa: CASSFLGTGTRGYTF

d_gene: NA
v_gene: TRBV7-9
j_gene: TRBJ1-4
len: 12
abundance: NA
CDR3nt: TGTGCCAGCACCAGGAATAATGAAAAACTGTTTTTT
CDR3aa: CASTRNNEKLFF

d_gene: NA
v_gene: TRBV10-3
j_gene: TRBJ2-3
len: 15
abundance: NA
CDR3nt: TGTGCCATCAGTGAGTGGGGGGCCGACACAGATACGCAGTATTTT
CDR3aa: CAISEWGADTDTQYF

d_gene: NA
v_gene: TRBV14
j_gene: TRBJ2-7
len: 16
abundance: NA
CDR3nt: TGTGCCAGCAGCCAAGATGCCCAGGGGGGGTGGAACGAGCAGTACTTC
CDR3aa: CASSQDAQGGWNEQYF

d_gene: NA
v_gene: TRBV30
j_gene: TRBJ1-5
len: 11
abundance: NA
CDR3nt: TGTGCCTGGAGCGGGGGGGTGCGCCAGCATTTT
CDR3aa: CAWSGGVRQHF

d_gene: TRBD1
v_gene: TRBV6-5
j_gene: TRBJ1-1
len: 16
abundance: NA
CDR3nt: TGTGCCAGCAGTTACTCCAATCCCGACAGGGGCACTGAAGCTTTCTTT
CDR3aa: CASSYSNPDRGTEAFF

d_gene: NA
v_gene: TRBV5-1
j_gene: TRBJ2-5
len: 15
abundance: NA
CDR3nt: TGCGCCAGCAGCTTGGGAAGGACAGAACAAGAGACCCAGTACTTC
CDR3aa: CASSLGRTEQETQYF

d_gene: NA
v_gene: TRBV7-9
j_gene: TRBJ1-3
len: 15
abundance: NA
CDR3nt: TGTGCCAGCAGCCCAGTGGAAACCGCTGGAAACACCATATATTTT
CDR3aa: CASSPVETAGNTIYF

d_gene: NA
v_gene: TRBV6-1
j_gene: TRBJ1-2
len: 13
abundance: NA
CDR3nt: TGTGCCAGCATGGTCTCCGGGACTTATGGCTACACCTTC
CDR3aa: CASMVSGTYGYTF

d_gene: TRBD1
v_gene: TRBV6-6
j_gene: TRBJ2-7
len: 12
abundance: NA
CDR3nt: TGTGCCGGCAGTACAGGGGGCTACGAGCAGTACTTC
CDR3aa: CAGSTGGYEQYF

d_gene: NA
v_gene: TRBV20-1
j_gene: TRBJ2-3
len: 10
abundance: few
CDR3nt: TGCAGTGCCAGACGCGATACGCAGTATTTT
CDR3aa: CSARRDTQYF

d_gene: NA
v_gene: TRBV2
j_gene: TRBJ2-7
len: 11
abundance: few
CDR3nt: TGTGCCAGCAGTGTGGGCTACGAGCAGTACTTC
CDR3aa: CASSVGYEQYF

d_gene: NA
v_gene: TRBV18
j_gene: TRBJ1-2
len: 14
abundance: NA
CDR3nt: TGTGCCAGCTCACCCGGACGGGGAAACTATGGCTACACCTTC
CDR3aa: CASSPGRGNYGYTF

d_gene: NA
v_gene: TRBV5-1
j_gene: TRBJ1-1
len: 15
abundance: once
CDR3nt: TGCGCCAGCAGCTTGGCCTTGACACCGAACACTGAAGCTTTCTTT
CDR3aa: CASSLALTPNTEAFF

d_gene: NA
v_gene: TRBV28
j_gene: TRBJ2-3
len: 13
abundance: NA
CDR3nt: TGTGCCAGCAGTTTGCAGGGTCCAGATACGCAGTATTTT
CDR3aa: CASSLQGPDTQYF

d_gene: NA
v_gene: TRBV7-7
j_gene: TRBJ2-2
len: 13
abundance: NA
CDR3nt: TGTGCCAGCAAATTTACAGGGACCGGGGAGCTGTTTTTT
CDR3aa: CASKFTGTGELFF

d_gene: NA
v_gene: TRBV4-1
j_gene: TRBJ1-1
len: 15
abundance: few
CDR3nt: TGCGCCAGCAGCCAAGAGAGGACAGCTCTCACTGAAGCTTTCTTT
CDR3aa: CASSQERTALTEAFF

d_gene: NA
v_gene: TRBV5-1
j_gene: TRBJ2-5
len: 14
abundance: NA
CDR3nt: TGCGCCAGCAGCTTGGCCACGCCGACAGAGACCCAGTACTTC
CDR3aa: CASSLATPTETQYF

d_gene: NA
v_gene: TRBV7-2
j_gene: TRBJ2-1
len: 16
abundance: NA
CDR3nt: TGTGCCAGCAGCTTAACCCAGGACACTACCTACAATGAGCAGTTCTTC
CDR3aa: CASSLTQDTTYNEQFF

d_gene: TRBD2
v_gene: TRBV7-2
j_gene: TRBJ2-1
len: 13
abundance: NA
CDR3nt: TGTGCCAGCAGCTTAGTCGCGGGAGTTCAACAGTTCTTC
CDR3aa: CASSLVAGVQQFF

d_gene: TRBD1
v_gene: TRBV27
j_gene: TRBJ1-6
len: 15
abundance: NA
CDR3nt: TGTGCCAGCAGTGACAGGGGACCATATAATTCACCCCTCCACTTT
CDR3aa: CASSDRGPYNSPLHF

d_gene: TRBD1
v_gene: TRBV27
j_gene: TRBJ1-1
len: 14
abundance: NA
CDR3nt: TGTGCCAGCAGCCTCGGACAGGGGCTGGCTGAAGCTTTCTTT
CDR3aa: CASSLGQGLAEAFF

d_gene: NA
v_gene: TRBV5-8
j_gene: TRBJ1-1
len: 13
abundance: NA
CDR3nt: TGTGCCAGCAGCTTGGGCGGGAACACTGAAGCTTTCTTT
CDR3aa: CASSLGGNTEAFF

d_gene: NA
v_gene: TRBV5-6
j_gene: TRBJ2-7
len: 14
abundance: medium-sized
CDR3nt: TGTGCCAGCAGCTTGTGGCAGCTCTCCTACGAGCAGTACTTC
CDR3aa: CASSLWQLSYEQYF

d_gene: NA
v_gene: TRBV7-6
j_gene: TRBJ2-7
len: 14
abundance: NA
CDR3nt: TGTGCCAGCAGCCTGGACAGCACCCAAGGGGAGCAGTACTTC
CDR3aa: CASSLDSTQGEQYF

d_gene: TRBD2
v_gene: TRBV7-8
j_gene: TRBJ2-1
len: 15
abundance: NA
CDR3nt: TGTGCCAGCAGCCAGGGCGCTAGCGGGAGCAATGAGCAGTTCTTC
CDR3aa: CASSQGASGSNEQFF

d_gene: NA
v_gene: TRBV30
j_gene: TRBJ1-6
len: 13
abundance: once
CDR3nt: TGTGCCTGGAGTGTAACCGCCCGGGCACCCCTCCACTTT
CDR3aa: CAWSVTARAPLHF

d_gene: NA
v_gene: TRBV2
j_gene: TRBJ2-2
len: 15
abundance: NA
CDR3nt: TGTGCCAGCAGCCTTGAGACCCCTACCACCGGGGAGCTGTTTTTT
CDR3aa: CASSLETPTTGELFF

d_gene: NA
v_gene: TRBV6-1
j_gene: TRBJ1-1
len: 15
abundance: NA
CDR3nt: TGTGCCAGCAGTGATCCCGGACAGTCGAACACTGAAGCTTTCTTT
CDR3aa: CASSDPGQSNTEAFF

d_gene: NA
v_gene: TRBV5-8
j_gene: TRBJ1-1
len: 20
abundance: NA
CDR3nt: TGTGCCAGCAGCTTAAAGGGAGGCAGCTGGGCGGGCCCCTCGAACACTGAAGCTTTCTTT
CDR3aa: CASSLKGGSWAGPSNTEAFF

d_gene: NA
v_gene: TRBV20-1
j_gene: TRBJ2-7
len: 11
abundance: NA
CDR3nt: TGCAGTGCTAGTAGGGCCGAGGAGCAGTACTTC
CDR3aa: CSASRAEEQYF

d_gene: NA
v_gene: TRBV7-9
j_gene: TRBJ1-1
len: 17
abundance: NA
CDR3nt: TGTGCCAGCAGTTCTCCTACGCCGACAGTGAGAAACACTGAAGCTTTCTTT
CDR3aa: CASSSPTPTVRNTEAFF

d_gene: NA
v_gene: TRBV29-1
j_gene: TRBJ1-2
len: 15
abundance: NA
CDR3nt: TGCAGCGTTGAGTCCTCCACAGGGTTTAACTATGGCTACACCTTC
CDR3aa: CSVESSTGFNYGYTF

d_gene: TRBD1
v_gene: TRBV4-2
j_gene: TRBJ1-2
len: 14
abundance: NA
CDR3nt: TGTGCCAGCAGCCATGACAGGGTTAGTTATGGCTACACCTTC
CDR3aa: CASSHDRVSYGYTF

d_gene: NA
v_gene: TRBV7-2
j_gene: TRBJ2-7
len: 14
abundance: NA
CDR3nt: TGTGCCAGCAGCTTTAGTGGTAGCGCGTACGAGCAGTACTTC
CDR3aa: CASSFSGSAYEQYF

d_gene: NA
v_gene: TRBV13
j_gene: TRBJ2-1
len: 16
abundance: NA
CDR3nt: TGTGCCAGCAGCTTAGGCACTGGGAGCTCCTACAATGAGCAGTTCTTC
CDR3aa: CASSLGTGSSYNEQFF

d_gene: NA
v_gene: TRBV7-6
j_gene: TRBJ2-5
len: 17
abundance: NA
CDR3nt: TGTGCCAGCAGCTTAGCGGGCTCCGGCGCACACCAAGAGACCCAGTACTTC
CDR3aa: CASSLAGSGAHQETQYF

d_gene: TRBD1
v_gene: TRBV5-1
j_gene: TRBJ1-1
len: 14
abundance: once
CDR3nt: TGCGCCAGCAGCCCCCCAGGGGGGAGCACTGAAGCTTTCTTT
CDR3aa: CASSPPGGSTEAFF

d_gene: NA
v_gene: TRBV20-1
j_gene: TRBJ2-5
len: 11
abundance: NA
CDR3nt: TGCAGTGCTGGCAGACAAGAGACCCAGTACTTC
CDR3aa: CSAGRQETQYF

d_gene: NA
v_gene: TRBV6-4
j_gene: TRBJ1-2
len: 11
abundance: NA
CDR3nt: TGTGCCACCCCTTACCTTTATGGCTACACCTTC
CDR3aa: CATPYLYGYTF